Following are 27 T cell receptor beta chains from one sample sequenced in a study of T cells in Graves' hyperthyroidism and ophthalmopathy. What was amplified from RNA transcripts were TCR beta CDR3 regions. HTBI primers were employed in a first-round RT-PCR of the TCR CDR3. Via MiXCR, TCRdb re-called the multiplex PCR reads, giving one row per CDR3 protein. The sample lists 600,000 to 750,000 distinct CDR3 sequences, 15% to 20% seen once, with around a sixth in the top ten. Material: blood. The receptors were sampled from a man over 45 with Graves' hyperthyroidism.

This clonotype was found many times. CDR3 nucleotide sequence: TGTGCCAGCAGTAGAACGGACAGGGGCTACGAGCAGTACTTC. It yields the protein CASSRTDRGYEQYF. The V gene is TRBV28, the J gene TRBJ2-7; 9 bases are shared with TRBD1. CDR3 length: 14 residues. The J segment lost 3 bases and the V segment lost 5 bases, leaving 5 bases of the junction unmatched. CDR1 is MDHEN, CDR2 SYDVKM, per germline.

This clonotype was counted many times. This sequence joins TRBV20-1 and TRBJ2-1; TRBD1 is a possible D gene (6 bases). Trimming removed 5 bases from V and 5 bases from J, with 13 bases in between. The germline V gene encodes CDR1 DFQATT and CDR2 SNEGSKA (reference sequence). The CDR3 covers 13 residues. CDR3 sequence reads: CSAPRDINNEQFF. Here the CDR3 DNA reads TGCAGTGCTCCCCGGGACATAAACAATGAGCAGTTCTTC.

Worth noting for this clonotype: Given the absence of the conserved phenylalanine or tryptophan at the CDR3 end, a read error is likely. It is unclear where the CDR3 begins or ends on the DNA, so no DNA is shown, and the CDR3 is as TCRdb lists it. J is TRBJ2-2 and V is TRBV7-8; the table assigns TRBD2, which was not confirmed against the DNA. The germline CDR1 and CDR2 sequences are SGHVS and FQNEAQ. The CDR3 totals 17 residues, both ends included. The CDR3 reads CVSSLELVGGRAGEQFL.

This clonotype was counted between two and nine times. This sequence joins TRBV30 and TRBJ2-1, with D unclear. V dropped 1 base and J dropped 4 bases, with 2 bases sitting between them. The CDR3 totals 11 residues. Germline loops: CDR1 GTSNPN, CDR2 SVGIG (reference sequence). For the CDR3, the DNA is TGTGCCTGGAGTGGGTACAATGAGCAGTTCTTC. This encodes CAWSGYNEQFF.

The table lists this clonotype with many counts. CDR3 nucleotide sequence: TGTGCCAGCAGTGGTCTGACAGGGTATCAAGAGACCCAGTACTTC. Translation: CASSGLTGYQETQYF. The V call is TRBV28, the J call TRBJ2-5, with 7 positions matching TRBD1. The trim removed 5 bases at V and 2 bases at J, leaving 8 bases unmatched. This CDR3 contains 15 residues. Germline V lookup: CDR1 MDHEN, CDR2 SYDVKM.

This chain joins TRBV19 and TRBJ1-5, with TRBD1 as a possible D gene (5 bases). The V gene lost 4 bases and the J gene lost 2 bases, with 15 bases spanning the gap. The CDR3 sequence is 16 residues long. Per the germline V gene, CDR1 is LNHDA and CDR2 is SQIVND (reference sequence). This chain's CDR3 is CASSTGRGLGNQPQHF. The CDR3 DNA is TGTGCCAGTAGTACAGGCCGGGGGTTGGGCAATCAGCCCCAGCATTTT.

This rearrangement joins TRBV2 to TRBJ1-2; possibly TRBD1 for D (6 bases). V lost 1 base to trimming and J lost 3 bases, with 12 bases between them. Germline CDR1 is SNHLY and CDR2 is FYNNEI. The CDR3 has 15 residues. CDR3 sequence reads: CASSEDWGHDYGYTF. CDR3 nucleotides: TGTGCCAGCAGTGAAGATTGGGGGCATGACTATGGCTACACCTTC.

This clonotype was observed at least ten times. V is TRBV20-1 and J is TRBJ1-4, with D unclear. V lost 3 bases and J lost 8, with 10 bases in between. Germline V gene data show CDR1 as DFQATT and CDR2 as SNEGSKA (reference sequence). This CDR3 comprises 12 residues. CDR3 region: CSASVRGEKLFF. CDR3 bases: TGCAGTGCTAGCGTGCGTGGGGAAAAACTGTTTTTT.

This clonotype was detected ten times or more. This chain uses TRBV20-1 with TRBJ2-1, with 11 bases identical to TRBD2. The junction had 6 bases not matched to a gene; V was cut back by 3 bases and J by 2 bases. There are 16 residues in the CDR3. Germline CDR1 and CDR2: DFQATT and SNEGSKA (reference sequence). Here the CDR3 DNA reads TGCAGTGCTAGCAATAGCGGGAGGGCCGCCTACAATGAGCAGTTCTTC. Translating gives CSASNSGRAAYNEQFF.

The chain couples TRBV28 to TRBJ2-1, with D possibly matching TRBD2 (5 bases). There are 19 residues in the CDR3. CDR1 is MDHEN and CDR2 is SYDVKM in the germline V gene. The V end was cut by 1 base, the J end by 8 bases, with 27 bases between. The CDR3 DNA reads as TGTGCCAGCAGTTTATCCTTTGTTGGGCTCACCGGAGGAAATTATGAGCAGTTCTTC. Residues: CASSLSFVGLTGGNYEQFF.

This clonotype came up many times. This chain uses TRBV27 with TRBJ2-7; the D gene is possibly TRBD2 (5 bases). The CDR3 contains 14 residues. Germline V lookup: CDR1 MNHEY, CDR2 SMNVEV (reference sequence). The V end lost 2 bases, the J end lost 6 bases, and 14 bases lay between the germline ends. The CDR3 DNA reads as TGTGCCAGCAGTTTACTGGTGGCGGGTGGCGAGCAGTACTTC. Amino acid sequence: CASSLLVAGGEQYF.

This clonotype was detected many times. The rearrangement uses TRBV3-1 and TRBJ1-5, with TRBD1 matching over 7 bases. Germline trimming cut 0 bases from V and 4 bases from J; bases unmatched to any gene: 6. Germline CDR1 reads LGHDT; CDR2 reads YNNKEL (reference sequence). CDR3 length: 16 amino acids. CDR3 loop: CASSQDQGVRNQPQHF. DNA for the CDR3: TGTGCCAGCAGCCAAGATCAGGGGGTACGAAATCAGCCCCAGCATTTT.

This clonotype was seen a handful of times. The chain employs TRBV19 and TRBJ2-7; the D is unclear. This CDR3 contains 14 residues. The germline V and J ends were trimmed by 7 bases and 0 bases, with 13 bases remaining between them. CDR1 and CDR2 (germline): LNHDA, SQIVND (reference sequence). The CDR3 sequence is CASKEQASSYEQYF. For the CDR3, the DNA is TGTGCCAGTAAGGAGCAGGCCAGCTCCTACGAGCAGTACTTC.

This clonotype was counted between two and nine times. V gene TRBV4-2 combines with J gene TRBJ2-1; 9 bases align to TRBD1. Germline-derived CDR1 and CDR2 are LGHNA and YNFKEQ. Losses at the gene ends were 7 bases for V and 6 bases for J; bases not matched to a gene: 10. This CDR3 is 15 amino acids long. The CDR3, as DNA: TGTGCCAGCAACAGACCGGGACAGGGTGTCAATGAGCAGTTCTTC. Encoded protein: CASNRPGQGVNEQFF.

The rearrangement uses TRBV30 and TRBJ2-7, with unresolved D. Trimming pared 4 bases from V and 4 bases from J, leaving 14 bases between. The germline V gene has CDR1 GTSNPN and CDR2 SVGIG (reference sequence). CDR3 length: 13 amino acids. The CDR3 coding sequence is TGTGCCTGGACGATGGGCCGTAATTACGAGCAGTACTTC. Protein: CAWTMGRNYEQYF.

This clonotype was picked up many times. The rearrangement uses TRBV30 and TRBJ1-2; a weak D match, TRBD1 (5 bases). The V end was cut by 1 base, the J end by 7 bases, with 16 bases between. The length of the CDR3 is 14 residues. Germline values: CDR1 GTSNPN, CDR2 SVGIG (reference sequence). The CDR3 here is CAWSGKYRNIGYTF. For the CDR3, the DNA is TGTGCCTGGAGTGGAAAGTACAGGAATATTGGCTACACCTTC.

This clonotype was recorded at least ten times. This chain uses TRBV7-9 with TRBJ2-3; D possibly corresponds to TRBD1 (6 bases). The germline V gene encodes CDR1 SEHNR and CDR2 FQNEAQ (reference sequence). The CDR3 loop spans 17 amino acids. The ends were cut back, 5 bases at V and 8 bases at J, with 26 bases in the middle. Here the CDR3 reads CASSHKTGPSTPPTQYF. CDR3 DNA sequence: TGTGCCAGCAGCCACAAGACAGGACCCTCCACCCCCCCTACGCAGTATTTT.

The chain recombines TRBV28 with TRBJ2-1, with 9 bases fitting TRBD1. V lost 5 bases and J lost 5; bases outside the gene matches: 7. The germline V gene encodes CDR1 MDHEN and CDR2 SYDVKM. This CDR3 region has 15 residues. This CDR3 is CASSPTDRGHNEQFF. The DNA of the CDR3 is TGTGCCAGCAGTCCAACGGACAGGGGACACAATGAGCAGTTCTTC.

This clonotype was detected ten times or more. The V call is TRBV10-2, the J call TRBJ2-1; 13 bases are shared with TRBD2. V gave up 6 bases and J gave up 1 base; unmatched junction bases: 18. The CDR3 loop spans 21 amino acids. Germline lookup yields CDR1 WSHSY and CDR2 SAAADI. CDR3 coding DNA: TGCGCCAGCAGAAATCCCAGGACTAGCGGGAGTGGGGGGGGGTCCTACAATGAGCAGTTCTTC. As protein: CASRNPRTSGSGGGSYNEQFF.

In this sample, this clonotype turned up a few times. The gene calls are TRBV6-1 and TRBJ1-5; 9 nucleotides agree with TRBD1. This CDR3 has 14 residues. Per the germline V gene, CDR1 is MNHNS and CDR2 is SASEGT. Trimming removed 4 bases from V and 7 bases from J; junction bases left unmatched: 5. CDR3 region: CASSVDRGYQPQHF. DNA for the CDR3: TGTGCCAGCAGTGTAGACAGGGGGTACCAGCCCCAGCATTTT.

This clonotype came up a few times. The junction departs from the called germline gene at one end, perhaps through a read error. The chain joins TRBV6-1 to TRBJ1-2; no firm D call. CDR3 length equals 14 residues. Germline CDR1 reads MNHNS; CDR2 reads SASEGT. In nucleotides, the CDR3 is TGTGCTAGCAGAGCGGGAAAACCACCTTATGGCTACACCTTC. Amino acid sequence: CASRAGKPPYGYTF.

In its sample, this clonotype was seen a few times. The chain has TRBV4-1 and TRBJ1-5, with D hard to call. Trimming cost V 1 base and J 4 bases, with 14 bases left between them. The CDR3 extends over 16 amino acids. Germline CDR1 MGHRA, CDR2 YSYEKL. CDR3: CASSQVGRGPNQPQHF. Here the CDR3 DNA reads TGCGCCAGCAGCCAAGTAGGGCGTGGACCAAATCAGCCCCAGCATTTT.

This clonotype was recorded many times. J is TRBJ2-1 and V is TRBV11-2; 7 bases agree with TRBD2. V dropped 7 bases and J dropped 4; count of bases not matched to a gene: 7. The CDR3 length is 14 residues. Germline CDR1 and CDR2: SGHAT and FQNNGV. In DNA, the CDR3 is TGTGCCAGCACCCCAGCTAGCGGATACAATGAGCAGTTCTTC. Its translation: CASTPASGYNEQFF.

This sequence joins TRBV27 and TRBJ2-3; no reliable D call. In germline, CDR1 is MNHEY, CDR2 SMNVEV (reference sequence). Trimming left V 8 bases short and J 6 bases short, with 18 bases between. CDR3 length: 14 residues. The CDR3 sequence is CASANPSSVDTQYF. Written as DNA, the CDR3 is TGTGCCAGCGCCAACCCCAGTAGTGTGGATACGCAGTATTTT.

This clonotype was seen a handful of times. The chain recombines TRBV7-3 with TRBJ2-5; 9 nucleotides agree with TRBD1. Losses at the gene ends were 0 bases for V and 5 bases for J; bases not matched to a gene: 4. Looked up from germline, CDR1 is SGHTA and CDR2 is FQGTGA. The CDR3 sequence is 15 residues long. The CDR3, as DNA: TGTGCCAGCAGCTTAACGTCGGACAGGGGCGAGACCCAGTACTTC. Its protein product is CASSLTSDRGETQYF.

The rearrangement joins TRBV28 to TRBJ2-5; TRBD2 matches at 11 bases. Trimming at V came to 3 bases and at J to 3 bases, leaving 12 bases not matched to a gene. CDR3 length: 18 residues. From germline, CDR1 is MDHEN and CDR2 SYDVKM. CDR3 region: CASSFPPLAGDLEETQYF. CDR3 DNA sequence: TGTGCCAGCAGTTTCCCCCCACTAGCGGGAGATTTGGAAGAGACCCAGTACTTC. The whole variable domain, filled in from reference TRBV28 and TRBJ2-5, reads DVKVTQSSRYLVKRTGEKVFLECVQDMDHENMFWYRQDPGLGLRLIYFSYDVKMKEKGDIPEGYSVSREKKERFSLILESASTNQTSMYLCASSFPPLAGDLEETQYFGPGTRLLVL.

The chain is built from TRBV6-1 and TRBJ2-1; D is perhaps TRBD2 (6 bases). CDR3 length equals 13 residues. V was pared by 6 bases and J by 8 bases, with 14 bases between. CDR1 MNHNS and CDR2 SASEGT come from the germline V gene. The CDR3 sequence is CASSPYAGYEQFF. The CDR3 DNA reads TGTGCCAGCAGCCCTTATGCGGGATATGAGCAGTTCTTC.